This record covers a single TCR beta chain. Its matching antigen is unknown. A multiplex PCR was run with 60 Vbeta primers and 13 Jbeta primers. Profiling relied on immunoSEQ multiplex PCR, and the TCRdb table lists in-frame clones only, not all of them. The sample yields approximately 140,000 clones, roughly 80% seen once. This sample is part of a study of cytomegalovirus exposure and HLA in healthy donors. CDR3 length: 13 residues. Germline CDR1 and CDR2: ENHRY and SYGVKD. V lost 8 bases, J lost 2 bases, and 13 bases lay in between. Study-wide results and limits: A later look showed TCR association rates differing by HLA locus, highest for DRB1 and lowest for HLA-C.

Sequencing used PBMCs. This sequence was found in a girl aged 2-10 years in good health and CMV-seronegative. The rearrangement links TRBV10-3 to TRBJ2-7; the D is unclear. CDR3 sequence reads: CAIPERTPYEQYF. The CDR3 nucleotides read TGTGCCATCCCTGAGCGTACTCCCTACGAGCAGTACTTC.